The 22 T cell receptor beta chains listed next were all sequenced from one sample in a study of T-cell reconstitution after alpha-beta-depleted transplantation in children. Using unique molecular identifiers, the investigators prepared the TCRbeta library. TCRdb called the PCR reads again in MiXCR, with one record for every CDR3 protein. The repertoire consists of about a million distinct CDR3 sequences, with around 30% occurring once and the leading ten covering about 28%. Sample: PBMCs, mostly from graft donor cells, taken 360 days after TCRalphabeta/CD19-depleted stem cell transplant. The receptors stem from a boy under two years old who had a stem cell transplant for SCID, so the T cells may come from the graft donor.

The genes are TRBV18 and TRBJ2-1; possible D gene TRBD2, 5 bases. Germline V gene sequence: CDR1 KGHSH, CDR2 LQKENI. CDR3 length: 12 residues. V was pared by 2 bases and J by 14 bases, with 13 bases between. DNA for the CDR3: TGTGCCAGCTCACCAGTTACGGGGTCCGAGTTCTTC. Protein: CASSPVTGSEFF. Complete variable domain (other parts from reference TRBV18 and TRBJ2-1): NAGVMQNPRHLVRRRGQEARLRCSPMKGHSHVYWYRQLPEEGLKFMVYLQKENIIDESGMPKERFSAEFPKEGPSILRIQQVVRGDSAAYFCASSPVTGSEFFGPGTRLTVL.

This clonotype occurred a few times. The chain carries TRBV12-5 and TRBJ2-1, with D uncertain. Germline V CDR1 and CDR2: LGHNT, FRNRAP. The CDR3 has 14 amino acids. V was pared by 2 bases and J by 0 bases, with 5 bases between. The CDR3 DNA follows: TGTGCTAGTGGTTTGCTAAGCTCCTACAATGAGCAGTTCTTC. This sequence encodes CASGLLSSYNEQFF.

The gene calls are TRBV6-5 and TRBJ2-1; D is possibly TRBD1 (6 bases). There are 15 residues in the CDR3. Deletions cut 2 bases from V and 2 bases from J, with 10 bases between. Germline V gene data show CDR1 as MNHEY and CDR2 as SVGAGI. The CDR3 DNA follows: TGTGCCAGCAGTTACAGCTGGGGGCCCTACAATGAGCAGTTCTTC. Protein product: CASSYSWGPYNEQFF.

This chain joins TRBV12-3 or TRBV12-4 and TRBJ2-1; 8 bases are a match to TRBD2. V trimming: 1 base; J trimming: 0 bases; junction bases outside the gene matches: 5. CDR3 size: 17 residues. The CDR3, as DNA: TGTGCCAGCAGTTTAGGCCGGGGGGGGAGCTCCTACAATGAGCAGTTCTTC. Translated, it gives CASSLGRGGSSYNEQFF.

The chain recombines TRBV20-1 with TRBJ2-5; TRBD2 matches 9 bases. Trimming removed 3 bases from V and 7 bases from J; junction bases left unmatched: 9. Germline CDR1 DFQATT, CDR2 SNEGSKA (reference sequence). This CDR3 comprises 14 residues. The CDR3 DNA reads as TGCAGTGCTAGGCGGGAGGGTCGTCTCGTGACCCAGTACTTC. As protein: CSARREGRLVTQYF.

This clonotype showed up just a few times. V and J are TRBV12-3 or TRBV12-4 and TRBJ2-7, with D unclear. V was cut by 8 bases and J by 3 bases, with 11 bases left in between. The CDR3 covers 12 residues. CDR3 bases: TGTGCCAGCGGCTTTGGCTTCTACGAGCAGTACTTC. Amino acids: CASGFGFYEQYF.

The CDR3 sequence: CAISPEAYGYTF. As DNA, the CDR3 is TGTGCCATCAGCCCCGAGGCCTATGGCTACACCTTC. The chain couples TRBV10-3 to TRBJ1-2; D remains unclear. CDR3 length equals 12 residues. Germline V CDR1 and CDR2: ENHRY, SYGVKD. The V end lost 6 bases, the J end lost 4 bases, and 9 bases lay between the germline ends.

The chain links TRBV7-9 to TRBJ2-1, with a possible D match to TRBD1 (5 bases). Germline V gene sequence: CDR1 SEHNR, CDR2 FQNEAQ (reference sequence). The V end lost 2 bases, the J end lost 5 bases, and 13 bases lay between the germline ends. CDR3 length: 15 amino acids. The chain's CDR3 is CASSLIGRVHNEQFF. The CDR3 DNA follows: TGTGCCAGCAGCTTAATTGGCAGGGTCCACAATGAGCAGTTCTTC.

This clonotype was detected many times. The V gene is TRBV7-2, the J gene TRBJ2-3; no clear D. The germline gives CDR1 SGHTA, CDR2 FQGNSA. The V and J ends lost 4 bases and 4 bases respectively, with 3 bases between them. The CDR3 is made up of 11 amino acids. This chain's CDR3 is CASSWADTQYF. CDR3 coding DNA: TGTGCCAGCAGCTGGGCAGATACGCAGTATTTT.

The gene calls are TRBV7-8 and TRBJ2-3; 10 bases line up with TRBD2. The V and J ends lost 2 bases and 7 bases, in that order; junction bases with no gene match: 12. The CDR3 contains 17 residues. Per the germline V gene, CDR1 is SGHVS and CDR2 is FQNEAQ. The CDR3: CASSLYPSGGLYYTQYF. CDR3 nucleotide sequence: TGTGCCAGCAGCTTATACCCTAGCGGGGGTTTATACTATACGCAGTATTTT. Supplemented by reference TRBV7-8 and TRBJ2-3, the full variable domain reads GAGVSQSPRYKVAKRGQDVALRCDPISGHVSLFWYQQALGQGPEFLTYFQNEAQLDKSGLPSDRFFAERPEGSVSTLKIQRTQQEDSAVYLCASSLYPSGGLYYTQYFGPGTRLTVL.

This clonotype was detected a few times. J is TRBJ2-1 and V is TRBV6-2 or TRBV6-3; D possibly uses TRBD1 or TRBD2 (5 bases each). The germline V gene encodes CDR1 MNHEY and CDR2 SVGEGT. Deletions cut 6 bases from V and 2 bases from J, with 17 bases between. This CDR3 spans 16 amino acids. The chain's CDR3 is CASSSPRDLPYNEQFF. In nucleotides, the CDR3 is TGTGCCAGCAGCTCCCCCCGGGACCTACCCTACAATGAGCAGTTCTTC.

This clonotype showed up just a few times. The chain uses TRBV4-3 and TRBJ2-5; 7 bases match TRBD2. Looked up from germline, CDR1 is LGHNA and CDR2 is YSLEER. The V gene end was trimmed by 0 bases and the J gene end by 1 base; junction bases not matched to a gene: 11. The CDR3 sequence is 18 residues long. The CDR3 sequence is CASSQEAGTASTQETQYF. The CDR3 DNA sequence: TGCGCCAGCAGCCAAGAAGCGGGGACTGCCTCAACCCAAGAGACCCAGTACTTC.

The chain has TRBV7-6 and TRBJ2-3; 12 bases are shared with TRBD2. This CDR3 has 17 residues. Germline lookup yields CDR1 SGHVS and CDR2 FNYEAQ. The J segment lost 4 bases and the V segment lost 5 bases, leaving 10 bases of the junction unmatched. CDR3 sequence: CASSPLAGGRRADTQYF. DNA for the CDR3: TGTGCCAGCAGCCCCCTAGCGGGGGGGCGTAGGGCAGATACGCAGTATTTT. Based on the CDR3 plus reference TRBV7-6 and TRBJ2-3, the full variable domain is GAGVSQSPRYKVTKRGQDVALRCDPISGHVSLYWYRQALGQGPEFLTYFNYEAQQDKSGLPNDRFSAERPEGSISTLTIQRTEQRDSAMYRCASSPLAGGRRADTQYFGPGTRLTVL.

CDR3 region: CSASTLAVSTDTQYF. The CDR3 DNA reads TGCAGTGCTAGTACCCTAGCGGTTAGCACAGATACGCAGTATTTT. This chain joins TRBV20-1 and TRBJ2-3, with TRBD2 matching over 7 bases. Germline-derived CDR1 and CDR2 are DFQATT and SNEGSKA (reference sequence). The trim removed 3 bases at V and 0 bases at J, leaving 6 bases unmatched. The CDR3 is 15 amino acids.

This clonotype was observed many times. CDR3 in DNA: TGTGCCAGCTCTCCTAGCGGGGGGCCCACCGGGGAGCTGTTTTTT. Its translation is CASSPSGGPTGELFF. J is TRBJ2-2 and V is TRBV18; TRBD2 agrees at 11 bases. The V gene's germline CDR1 is KGHSH and CDR2 LQKENI. This CDR3 has 15 amino acids. V lost 6 bases and J lost 4; bases outside the gene matches: 4.

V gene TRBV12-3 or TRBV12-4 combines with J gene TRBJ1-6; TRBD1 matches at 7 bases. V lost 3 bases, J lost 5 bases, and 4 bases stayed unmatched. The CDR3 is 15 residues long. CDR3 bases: TGTGCCAGCAGTTTGGGACAGCCAAATAATTCACCCCTCCACTTT. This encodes CASSLGQPNNSPLHF.

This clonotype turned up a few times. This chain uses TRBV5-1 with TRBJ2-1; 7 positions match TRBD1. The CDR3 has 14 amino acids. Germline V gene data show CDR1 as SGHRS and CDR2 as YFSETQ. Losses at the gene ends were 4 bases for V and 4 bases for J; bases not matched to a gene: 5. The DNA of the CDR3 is TGCGCCAGCAGCGTAGGGACAGAGTACAATGAGCAGTTCTTC. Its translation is CASSVGTEYNEQFF. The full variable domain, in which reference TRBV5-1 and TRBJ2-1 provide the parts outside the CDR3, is KAGVTQTPRYLIKTRGQQVTLSCSPISGHRSVSWYQQTPGQGLQFLFEYFSETQRNKGNFPGRFSGRQFSNSRSEMNVSTLELGDSALYLCASSVGTEYNEQFFGPGTRLTVL.

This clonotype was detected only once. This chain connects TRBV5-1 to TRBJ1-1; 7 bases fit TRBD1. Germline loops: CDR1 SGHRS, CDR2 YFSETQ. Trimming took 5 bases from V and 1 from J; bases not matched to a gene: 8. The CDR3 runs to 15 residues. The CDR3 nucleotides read TGCGCCAGCAGTCCCTCGGGACAGAGGAACACTGAAGCTTTCTTT. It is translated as CASSPSGQRNTEAFF.

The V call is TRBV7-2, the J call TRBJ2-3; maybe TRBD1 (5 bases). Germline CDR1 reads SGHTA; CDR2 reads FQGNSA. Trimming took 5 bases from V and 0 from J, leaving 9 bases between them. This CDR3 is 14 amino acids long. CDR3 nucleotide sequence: TGTGCCAGCAGCGTGAGACAGAGCACAGATACGCAGTATTTT. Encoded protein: CASSVRQSTDTQYF.

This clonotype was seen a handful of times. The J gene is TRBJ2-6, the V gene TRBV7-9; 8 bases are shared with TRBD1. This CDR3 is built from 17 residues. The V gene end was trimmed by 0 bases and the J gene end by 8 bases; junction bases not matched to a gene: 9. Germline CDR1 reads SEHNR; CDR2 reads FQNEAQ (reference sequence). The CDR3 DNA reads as TGTGCCAGCAGCTTAGCGGCCCTCAGACAGGGGACCAACGTCCTGACTTTC. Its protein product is CASSLAALRQGTNVLTF. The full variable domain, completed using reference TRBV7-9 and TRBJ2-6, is DTGVSQNPRHKITKRGQNVTFRCDPISEHNRLYWYRQTLGQGPEFLTYFQNEAQLEKSRLLSDRFSAERPKGSFSTLEIQRTEQGDSAMYLCASSLAALRQGTNVLTFGAGSRLTVL.

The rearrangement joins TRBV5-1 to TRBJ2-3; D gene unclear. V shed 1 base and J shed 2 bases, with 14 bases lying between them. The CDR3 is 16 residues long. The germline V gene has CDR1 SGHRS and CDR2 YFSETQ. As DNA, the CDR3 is TGCGCCAGCAGCTTGCTCGTTGGCGGATTCACAGATACGCAGTATTTT. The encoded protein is CASSLLVGGFTDTQYF.

CDR3 in DNA: TGCAGCGTTGTGACTAGCGGAACCTACAATGAGCAGTTCTTC. Residues: CSVVTSGTYNEQFF. The V call is TRBV29-1, the J call TRBJ2-1; the match to TRBD2 covers 9 bases. V dropped 4 bases and J dropped 2; count of bases not matched to a gene: 3. Germline loops: CDR1 SQVTM, CDR2 ANQGSEA. This CDR3 is built from 14 residues.